A single sample is the source of the 30 T cell receptor beta chains below, sequenced in a study of shared clonotypes between healthy human individuals. Terminally differentiated effector memory CD45RA+ cells were left out of the naive CD8 fraction, which was CD45RO-negative and positively selected for CCR7. Clones were read by immunoSEQ multiplex PCR, and TCRdb kept only the in-frame ones, dropping some. The data show about 2.2 million clones, around 95% seen once. The sequencing sample was made of naive CD8+ T cells from PBMCs. The receptors derive from a man aged 18 to 29 in good health. Some clones in this sample may be carry-over from other donors' samples.

V is TRBV29-1 and J is TRBJ2-7; 8 bases agree with TRBD1. The germline gives CDR1 SQVTM, CDR2 ANQGSEA. Losses at the gene ends were 5 bases for V and 4 bases for J; bases not matched to a gene: 7. CDR3 length: 13 residues. CDR3 in DNA: TGCAGCGTTTCGAGGACAGGGAGGTACGAGCAGTACTTC. Translating gives CSVSRTGRYEQYF.

This clone is a singleton in its sample. The rearrangement joins TRBV30 to TRBJ2-2; D is possibly TRBD2 (5 bases). Trimming took off 3 bases at V and 8 bases at J, with 10 bases between the two ends. CDR1 is GTSNPN and CDR2 is SVGIG in the germline V gene (reference sequence). The CDR3 consists of 12 residues. The CDR3 sequence is CAWRRTGGELFF. The CDR3 nucleotides read TGTGCCTGGAGGAGGACGGGGGGGGAGCTGTTTTTT.

This chain uses TRBV9 with TRBJ1-1, with a weak D call TRBD1 (6 bases). Germline V gene lookup returns CDR1 SGDLS and CDR2 YYNGEE. CDR3 length equals 13 residues. Trimming cost V 6 bases and J 0 bases, with 9 bases left between them. CDR3 loop: CASKGGMNTEAFF. CDR3 DNA sequence: TGTGCCAGCAAGGGGGGGATGAACACTGAAGCTTTCTTT.

V and J are TRBV2 and TRBJ2-1, with D possibly being TRBD1 (6 bases). This CDR3 is built from 15 residues. With 5 bases removed from V and 7 bases from J, the gap between germline ends came to 18 bases. Per the germline V gene, CDR1 is SNHLY and CDR2 is FYNNEI. CDR3 in DNA: TGTGCCAGCAGTAGAATCAGGGGCGTGCAAAATGAGCAGTTCTTC. Encoded protein: CASSRIRGVQNEQFF.

The chain joins TRBV6-6 to TRBJ1-1, with a tentative D call TRBD1 (5 bases). V lost 6 bases and J lost 0, with 14 bases in between. Germline V gene lookup returns CDR1 MNHNY and CDR2 SVGAGI (reference sequence). This CDR3 region has 15 residues. The CDR3 bases are TGTGCCAGCAGGGAACGGGACGAATTGAACACTGAAGCTTTCTTT. This translates into CASRERDELNTEAFF.

This chain links TRBV27 with TRBJ2-7, with 9 nucleotides matching TRBD2. From germline, CDR1 is MNHEY and CDR2 SMNVEV (reference sequence). V lost 5 bases to trimming and J lost 6 bases; unmatched junction nucleotides: 11. The CDR3 is 15 residues long. The chain's CDR3 is CASSPPGLARPEQYF. CDR3 in DNA: TGTGCCAGCAGTCCACCGGGACTAGCTCGTCCCGAGCAGTACTTC.

The rearrangement joins TRBV5-6 to TRBJ1-1, with D uncertain. This CDR3 comprises 12 residues. Trimming removed 0 bases at V and 7 bases at J, with 7 bases between. The germline CDR1 and CDR2 sequences are SGHDT and YYEEEE. The CDR3 is CASSLGPDEAFF. In DNA form, the CDR3 reads TGTGCCAGCAGCTTGGGCCCCGATGAAGCTTTCTTT. Full variable domain (missing parts from reference TRBV5-6 and TRBJ1-1): DAGVTQSPTHLIKTRGQQVTLRCSPKSGHDTVSWYQQALGQGPQFIFQYYEEEERQRGNFPDRFSGHQFPNYSSELNVNALLLGDSALYLCASSLGPDEAFFGQGTRLTVV.

CDR3 sequence (DNA): TGTGCCAGCAGTTTTCTCAATCCCAGGGGGCAAGAGACCCAGTACTTC. It is translated as CASSFLNPRGQETQYF. This rearrangement joins TRBV27 to TRBJ2-5; 7 positions agree with TRBD1. CDR1 and CDR2 (germline): MNHEY, SMNVEV (reference sequence). V dropped 3 bases and J dropped 2; count of bases not matched to a gene: 9. The CDR3 has 16 amino acids.

The chain employs TRBV5-1 and TRBJ1-2; TRBD1 might be the D (5 bases). The CDR3 runs to 12 residues. The germline V gene has CDR1 SGHRS and CDR2 YFSETQ. V was clipped by 5 bases and J by 3 bases, with 8 bases between them. The DNA of the CDR3 is TGCGCCAGCAGTAGGGGTGACTATGGCTACACCTTC. Translating gives CASSRGDYGYTF. Full variable domain (remainder filled in from reference TRBV5-1 and TRBJ1-2): KAGVTQTPRYLIKTRGQQVTLSCSPISGHRSVSWYQQTPGQGLQFLFEYFSETQRNKGNFPGRFSGRQFSNSRSEMNVSTLELGDSALYLCASSRGDYGYTFGSGTRLTVV.

The chain carries TRBV7-8 and TRBJ2-7; 9 nucleotides match TRBD2. CDR3 length: 17 amino acids. J was trimmed by 2 bases and V by 4 bases; bases with no gene match: 12. Germline CDR1 reads SGHVS; CDR2 reads FQNEAQ. The CDR3 DNA follows: TGTGCCAGCAGCTCCCTCTGGGAGCGGGAGGATCCCTACGAGCAGTACTTC. It encodes CASSSLWEREDPYEQYF.

V is TRBV4-3 and J is TRBJ2-7; D remains unclear. The CDR3 contains 16 residues. The V gene lost 0 bases and the J gene lost 2 bases, with 14 bases spanning the gap. Germline-derived CDR1 and CDR2 are LGHNA and YSLEER. In DNA, the CDR3 is TGCGCCAGCAGCCAAGATTTTCGAGGTGTCGCCTACGAGCAGTACTTC. It specifies CASSQDFRGVAYEQYF.

The chain couples TRBV27 to TRBJ2-7, with a tentative D call TRBD2 (5 bases). The CDR3 extends over 15 amino acids. CDR1 is MNHEY and CDR2 is SMNVEV in the germline V gene (reference sequence). Trimming left V 5 bases short and J 2 bases short, with 16 bases between. CDR3 loop: CASSGGRFRAYEQYF. The CDR3 bases are TGTGCCAGCAGTGGCGGGCGATTCCGGGCCTACGAGCAGTACTTC.

The gene calls are TRBV6-1 and TRBJ2-1; 9 bases are shared with TRBD1. Germline CDR1 is MNHNS and CDR2 is SASEGT. CDR3 length: 15 amino acids. Unmatched junction bases numbered 11, after V lost 6 bases and J lost 8 bases. The CDR3, as DNA: TGTGCCAGCAGCCACCGGGACAGGGTGAGGGATGAGCAGTTCTTC. Translation: CASSHRDRVRDEQFF.

V is TRBV28 and J is TRBJ1-5; D possibly corresponds to TRBD1 (5 bases). Trimming removed 4 bases at V and 0 bases at J, with 16 bases between. Germline V gene sequence: CDR1 MDHEN, CDR2 SYDVKM. This CDR3 contains 17 residues. CDR3: CASSSRDGLYSNQPQHF. CDR3 nucleotides: TGTGCCAGCAGTTCGAGGGACGGACTATATAGCAATCAGCCCCAGCATTTT.

The chain carries TRBV27 and TRBJ2-1, with 9 positions matching TRBD2. The germline CDR1 and CDR2 sequences are MNHEY and SMNVEV (reference sequence). This CDR3 region has 15 residues. The V gene end was trimmed by 4 bases and the J gene end by 6 bases; junction bases not matched to a gene: 7. CDR3 sequence reads: CASSSLAGSFNEQFF. Here the CDR3 DNA reads TGTGCCAGCAGTTCACTAGCGGGCTCATTCAATGAGCAGTTCTTC.

CDR3 in amino acids: CASSQLDTYEQYF. CDR3 DNA sequence: TGTGCCAGCAGCCAGCTGGACACCTACGAGCAGTACTTC. The chain recombines TRBV14 with TRBJ2-7; possible D gene TRBD1, 5 bases. This CDR3 has 13 residues. Trimming took off 3 bases at V and 2 bases at J, with 8 bases between the two ends. Per the germline V gene, CDR1 is SGHDN and CDR2 is FVKESK.

The chain has TRBV11-2 and TRBJ2-7; 14 nucleotides align to TRBD2. Germline assignment: CDR1 SGHAT and CDR2 FQNNGV. The length of the CDR3 is 17 residues. Trimming cost V 5 bases and J 4 bases; bases outside gene matches: 10. This chain's CDR3 is CASSRWTSGRQGYEQYF. The CDR3 DNA reads TGTGCCAGCAGCCGTTGGACTAGCGGGAGGCAGGGGTACGAGCAGTACTTC.

For this clone: Other DNA variants within this sample encode the same CDR3. The gene calls are TRBV5-1 and TRBJ2-1; 7 bases are a match to TRBD2. Germline V CDR1 and CDR2: SGHRS, YFSETQ. V lost 0 bases, J lost 0 bases, and 0 bases stayed unmatched. The CDR3 contains 15 residues. For the CDR3, the DNA is TGCGCCAGCAGCTTGGGGGACTACTCCTACAATGAGCAGTTCTTC. It encodes CASSLGDYSYNEQFF.

The chain has TRBV7-8 and TRBJ2-1; TRBD2 might be the D (5 bases). The V end lost 2 bases, the J end lost 3 bases, and 23 bases lay between the germline ends. The CDR3 has 19 residues. CDR1 SGHVS and CDR2 FQNEAQ come from the germline V gene. In DNA, the CDR3 is TGTGCCAGCAGCTTACCCACAGAACCGGCAGCGGAGATCTACAATGAGCAGTTCTTC. It codes for CASSLPTEPAAEIYNEQFF.

The count of this clone is one. This sequence joins TRBV21-1 and TRBJ2-7; the table's D gene call, TRBD1, was not cross checked with the DNA. TRBV21-1 is flagged as a pseudogene. CDR3 length: 15 amino acids. CDR3 sequence reads: CASSKCSRVVPEQYF. CDR3 nucleotides: TGTGCCAGCAGCAAATGCAGCAGGGTGGTCCCCGAGCAGTACTTC.

The chain carries TRBV9 and TRBJ2-7; no firm D call. The germline V gene has CDR1 SGDLS and CDR2 YYNGEE. With 0 bases removed from V and 1 base from J, the gap between germline ends came to 11 bases. This CDR3 comprises 15 residues. The CDR3 DNA reads as TGTGCCAGCAGCGTAGATGAAGGGATTTCCTACGAGCAGTACTTC. Protein: CASSVDEGISYEQYF.

The J gene is TRBJ2-1, the V gene TRBV11-2; 8 bases line up with TRBD2. The CDR3 extends over 19 amino acids. Germline V gives CDR1 SGHAT, CDR2 FQNNGV. The V and J ends lost 4 bases and 1 base, in that order; junction bases with no gene match: 15. The CDR3 protein is CASSYGIQSGSRSYNEQFF. The DNA for the CDR3 is TGTGCCAGCAGCTACGGGATACAGAGCGGGAGTCGGTCCTACAATGAGCAGTTCTTC.

About this clone itself: The germline gene is not matched at one end of the junction; a read error may be the cause. The chain is built from TRBV13 and TRBJ1-1; TRBD1 aligns across 11 bases. Germline V gene lookup returns CDR1 PRHDT and CDR2 FYEKMQ (reference sequence). The CDR3 covers 14 residues. CDR3 DNA sequence: TGTGCCAGCAGCCTAGGACAGGGGGCTGGAGAAGCTTTCTTT. It translates to CASSLGQGAGEAFF.

In this sample, this clone turned up a few times. The CDR3 protein is CATSTGTEGNQPQHF. Here the CDR3 DNA reads TGTGCCACCAGTACGGGCACAGAGGGAAATCAGCCCCAGCATTTT. This chain joins TRBV15 and TRBJ1-5, with D hard to call. This CDR3 spans 15 amino acids. Trimming stripped 6 bases from V and 4 bases from J, with 16 bases between. The V gene's germline CDR1 is LNHNV and CDR2 YYDKDF (reference sequence).

CDR3 region: CASSEARGSAYEQYF. CDR3 in DNA: TGTGCCAGCAGTGAAGCGAGGGGGAGCGCCTACGAGCAGTACTTC. This chain uses TRBV6-1 with TRBJ2-7; D is possibly TRBD1 (6 bases). The CDR3 length is 15 residues. Germline CDR1 and CDR2: MNHNS and SASEGT. Trimming cost V 0 bases and J 2 bases, with 11 bases left between them.

Worth noting for this clone: At the DNA level, this CDR3 is encoded by other sequences in the same sample as well. The chain links TRBV5-1 to TRBJ2-7; D is unclear. Per germline, CDR1 SGHRS and CDR2 YFSETQ. V dropped 2 bases and J dropped 0 bases, with 9 bases sitting between them. The CDR3 runs to 14 residues. The CDR3: CASSFGQSSYEQYF. The CDR3 nucleotides read TGCGCCAGCAGCTTCGGCCAGAGCTCCTACGAGCAGTACTTC. Drawing the rest from reference TRBV5-1 and TRBJ2-7, the complete variable domain is KAGVTQTPRYLIKTRGQQVTLSCSPISGHRSVSWYQQTPGQGLQFLFEYFSETQRNKGNFPGRFSGRQFSNSRSEMNVSTLELGDSALYLCASSFGQSSYEQYFGPGTRLTVT.

This chain uses TRBV7-9 with TRBJ2-1; D call uncertain. The CDR3 runs 15 residues. Per germline, CDR1 SEHNR and CDR2 FQNEAQ (reference sequence). The germline V and J ends were trimmed by 1 base and 7 bases, with 14 bases remaining between them. The DNA for the CDR3 is TGTGCCAGCAGCTTAGGGCGCGACAAATGGAATGAGCAGTTCTTC. It is translated as CASSLGRDKWNEQFF. Together with reference TRBV7-9 and TRBJ2-1, the CDR3 gives the full variable domain: DTGVSQNPRHKITKRGQNVTFRCDPISEHNRLYWYRQTLGQGPEFLTYFQNEAQLEKSRLLSDRFSAERPKGSFSTLEIQRTEQGDSAMYLCASSLGRDKWNEQFFGPGTRLTVL.

In nucleotides, the CDR3 is TGTGCCAGCAGCCAAAGGCTCGCTGAAAACACTGAAGCTTTCTTT. Translated: CASSQRLAENTEAFF. V gene TRBV16 combines with J gene TRBJ1-1; D unresolved. CDR1 and CDR2 (germline): KGHSY, FQNENV. V was shortened by 2 bases and J by 2 bases, with 12 bases between the two germline ends. The CDR3 sequence is 15 residues long.

Notes on this clone: The same CDR3 also results from other DNA sequences found in this sample. The CDR3 spells CASSVDSNYGYTF. CDR3 in DNA: TGTGCCAGCAGTGTGGACAGTAACTATGGCTACACCTTC. The chain carries TRBV28 and TRBJ1-2; tentatively, D is TRBD1 (6 bases). The CDR3 consists of 13 residues. Trimming took off 5 bases at V and 1 base at J, with 8 bases between the two ends. CDR1 and CDR2 (germline): MDHEN, SYDVKM.

This rearrangement joins TRBV4-3 to TRBJ2-7; 8 bases fit TRBD1. The ends lost 10 bases at V and 3 bases at J; junction bases unmatched: 8. The CDR3 extends over 13 amino acids. Germline CDR1 and CDR2: LGHNA and YSLEER. The CDR3 reads CATSAGTGYEQYF. In DNA, the CDR3 is TGCGCCACCTCGGCTGGGACAGGCTACGAGCAGTACTTC.